This T cell receptor beta chain was identified during a study of blood T cell repertoires in COVID-19. The wider study: PBMCs, B-cell-depleted T cells, or T cells provided the cDNA or gDNA that made up the material.

Sequencing was performed with immunoSEQ multiplex PCR; in TCRdb, only in-frame clones are kept and a portion is missing. This table has 190,000 or so clones, around 94% appearing once. Followed over time, Seattle patients had been enrolled while infection was active. Germline V gene sequence: CDR1 LNHDA, CDR2 SQIVND (reference sequence). This CDR3 region has 13 residues. Trimming took off 6 bases at V and 6 bases at J, with 12 bases between the two ends. The gene calls are TRBV19 and TRBJ1-5; D is perhaps TRBD1 (6 bases). The sequence was collected from a man younger than 45 with COVID-19, enrolled during active disease. Material: peripheral blood. CDR3 loop: CASSSQGGQPQHF. DNA for the CDR3: TGTGCCAGTAGCTCACAGGGCGGTCAGCCCCAGCATTTT.